The text below deals with one T cell receptor (beta chain). The CDR3 is made up of 15 amino acids. V was trimmed by 5 bases and J by 10 bases, leaving 18 bases between them. CDR1 SEHNR and CDR2 FQNEAQ come from the germline V gene (reference sequence). This entry comes from a study of early T cells in non-severe SARS-CoV-2 infection. Study overall: Sequencing of bulk RNA from unsorted whole blood was done, without chain pairing.

Unique molecular identifiers were affixed to single, distinct cDNA molecules. TCRdb processed the 5' RACE reads anew with MiXCR; each CDR3 protein has one entry. The sample yields about 42,000 distinct CDR3 sequences, 6% to 7.5% seen once. The origin of this receptor is an adult who was a healthcare worker with PCR-confirmed SARS-CoV-2 infection or an uninfected control (not recorded which). The sequenced material came from whole blood. The chain couples TRBV7-9 to TRBJ1-6, with a tentative D call TRBD1 (6 bases). The DNA of the CDR3 is TGTGCCAGCAGCCTCCCGGGACAATTCGACTCACCCCTCCACTTT. Amino acid sequence: CASSLPGQFDSPLHF.